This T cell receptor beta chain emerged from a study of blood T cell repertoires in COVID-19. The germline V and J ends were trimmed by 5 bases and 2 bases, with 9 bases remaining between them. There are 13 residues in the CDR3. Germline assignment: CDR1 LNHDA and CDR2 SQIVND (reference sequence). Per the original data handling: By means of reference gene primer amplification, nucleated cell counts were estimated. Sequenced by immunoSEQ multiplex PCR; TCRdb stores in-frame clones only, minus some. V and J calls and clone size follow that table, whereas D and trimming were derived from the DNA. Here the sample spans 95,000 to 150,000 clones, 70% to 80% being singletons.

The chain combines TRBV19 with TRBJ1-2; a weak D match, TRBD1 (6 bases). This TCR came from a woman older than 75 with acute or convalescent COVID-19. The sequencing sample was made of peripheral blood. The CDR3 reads CASSVQGNYGYTF. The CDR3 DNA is TGTGCCAGTAGTGTCCAGGGGAACTATGGCTACACCTTC.